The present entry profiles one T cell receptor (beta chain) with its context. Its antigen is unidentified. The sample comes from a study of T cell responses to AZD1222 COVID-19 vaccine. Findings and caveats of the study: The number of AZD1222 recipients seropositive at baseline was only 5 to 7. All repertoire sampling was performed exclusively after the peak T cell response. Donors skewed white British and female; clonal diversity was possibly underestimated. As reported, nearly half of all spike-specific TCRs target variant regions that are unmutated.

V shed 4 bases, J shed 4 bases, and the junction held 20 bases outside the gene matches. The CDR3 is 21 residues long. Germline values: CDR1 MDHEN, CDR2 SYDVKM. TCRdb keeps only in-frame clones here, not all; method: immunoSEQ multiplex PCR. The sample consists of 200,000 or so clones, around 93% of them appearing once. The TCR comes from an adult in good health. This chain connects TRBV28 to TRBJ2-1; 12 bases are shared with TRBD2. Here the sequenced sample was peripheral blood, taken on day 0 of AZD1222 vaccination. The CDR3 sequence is CASSSPRGQGLTSGGYNEQFF. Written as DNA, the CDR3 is TGTGCCAGCAGTTCGCCTCGCGGACAGGGTTTGACTAGCGGGGGTTACAATGAGCAGTTCTTC. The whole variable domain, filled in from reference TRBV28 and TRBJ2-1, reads DVKVTQSSRYLVKRTGEKVFLECVQDMDHENMFWYRQDPGLGLRLIYFSYDVKMKEKGDIPEGYSVSREKKERFSLILESASTNQTSMYLCASSSPRGQGLTSGGYNEQFFGPGTRLTVL.